These 25 T cell receptor beta chains were all obtained from the same sample, sequenced in a study of spatial heterogeneity in lung cancer. Study-level results: Tumors with more nonsynonymous mutations had more expanded intratumoral alpha and beta TCRs.

Time point of the sample: sample taken at primary tumor resection. TCRdb re-analysed the 5' RACE reads in MiXCR, keeping a single row per CDR3 protein. Among about 2,600 distinct CDR3 sequences, 6% to 9.5% were seen once, and the ten largest hold around 10%. Antigens of these TCRs are unknown. Material: lung tumor tissue, obtained at surgery. All receptors derive from a female donor with early-stage non-small cell lung cancer.

This clonotype came up many times. V is TRBV6-5 and J is TRBJ2-6; tentatively, D is TRBD1 (5 bases). The V end lost 0 bases, the J end lost 4 bases, and 16 bases lay between the germline ends. Germline CDR1 MNHEY, CDR2 SVGAGI. This CDR3 is 18 amino acids long. The CDR3 loop is CASSYSSWVGPGANVLTF. The CDR3 DNA is TGTGCCAGCAGTTACTCGTCATGGGTGGGGCCCGGGGCCAACGTCCTGACTTTC.

This clonotype qualifies as medium-sized (0.01 to 0.1%). V is TRBV5-5 and J is TRBJ1-2; D is undetermined. The CDR3 totals 14 residues. V lost 0 bases, J lost 3 bases, and 9 bases lay in between. Germline V CDR1 and CDR2: SGHKS, YYEKEE (reference sequence). Written as DNA, the CDR3 is TGTGCCAGCAGCTTGGGGTCCGCTCACTATGGCTACACCTTC. Residues: CASSLGSAHYGYTF.

By sample fraction, this clonotype is medium-sized (0.01 to 0.1%). The chain uses TRBV29-1 and TRBJ2-3, with 9 bases matching TRBD1. Germline V CDR1 and CDR2: SQVTM, ANQGSEA. The CDR3 contains 15 residues. The trim removed 4 bases at V and 4 bases at J, leaving 9 bases unmatched. CDR3 bases: TGCAGCGTTGGTCCGGGACAGGGTGAGGCAGATACGCAGTATTTT. It yields the protein CSVGPGQGEADTQYF.

This clonotype is classed as medium-sized (0.01 to 0.1%). The chain joins TRBV20-1 to TRBJ2-5, with D possibly TRBD1 on 6 matching bases. The CDR3 length is 21 residues. Germline V lookup: CDR1 DFQATT, CDR2 SNEGSKA (reference sequence). Trimming left V 1 base short and J 0 bases short, with 30 bases between. The CDR3 DNA is TGCAGTGCTAGAGGAGGTTCGGGGTCGACAGGAATAGTCGTGTACCAAGAGACCCAGTACTTC. It specifies CSARGGSGSTGIVVYQETQYF.

By sample fraction, this clonotype is medium-sized (0.01 to 0.1%). This rearrangement joins TRBV20-1 to TRBJ2-1; D gene uncertain. The CDR3 contains 12 residues. V was trimmed by 6 bases and J by 4 bases, leaving 10 bases between them. Germline CDR1 reads DFQATT; CDR2 reads SNEGSKA (reference sequence). In DNA form, the CDR3 reads TGCAGTGCAGAGGACCTTTACAATGAGCAGTTCTTC. Encoded protein: CSAEDLYNEQFF.

Relative to its sample, this clonotype is medium-sized. The rearrangement uses TRBV20-1 and TRBJ2-1; weak D call: TRBD2 (6 bases). V lost 0 bases and J 6 bases, leaving 15 bases between the germline ends. The CDR3 is 15 residues long. Germline values: CDR1 DFQATT, CDR2 SNEGSKA (reference sequence). The CDR3 here is CSARDPAPGGNEQFF. The CDR3 nucleotides are TGCAGTGCTAGAGATCCCGCGCCCGGGGGCAATGAGCAGTTCTTC.

Relative to its sample, this clonotype is medium-sized. The chain employs TRBV2 and TRBJ2-2; D is uncertain. The CDR3 loop spans 14 amino acids. V lost 7 bases, J lost 5 bases, and 14 bases lay in between. Per the germline V gene, CDR1 is SNHLY and CDR2 is FYNNEI. CDR3 protein: CASTGGQRTGELFF. CDR3 nucleotides: TGTGCCAGCACTGGTGGTCAGAGGACCGGGGAGCTGTTTTTT.

Relative to its sample, this clonotype is medium-sized. The V call is TRBV5-8, the J call TRBJ2-3; tentatively, D is TRBD2 (5 bases). In germline, CDR1 is SGHTS, CDR2 YDEGEE. The CDR3 has 15 residues. The V and J ends lost 0 bases and 0 bases respectively, with 8 bases between them. CDR3 sequence (DNA): TGTGCCAGCAGCTTGGGAGGGTGGAGCACAGATACGCAGTATTTT. Translation gives CASSLGGWSTDTQYF.

A remark on this clonotype: A much bigger clone sits one base away, suggesting this may be a read error. This rearrangement joins TRBV6-5 to TRBJ1-2; 7 bases align to TRBD1. V was pared by 10 bases and J by 7 bases, with 9 bases of the junction left unmatched. CDR1 and CDR2 from the germline V gene are MNHEY and SVGAGI. The CDR3 loop spans 12 amino acids. The CDR3 loop reads CANRNPGGGYTF. CDR3 nucleotides: TGTGCCAACAGAAACCCAGGGGGTGGCTACACCTTC.

This clonotype came up a few times. V is TRBV7-2 and J is TRBJ2-2, with TRBD1 matching over 7 bases. Germline V lookup: CDR1 SGHTA, CDR2 FQGNSA. The V and J ends lost 5 bases and 4 bases, in that order; junction bases with no gene match: 7. The length of the CDR3 is 15 residues. The CDR3 DNA sequence: TGTGCCAGCAGCGCCTACAGGGGCGGCACCGGGGAGCTGTTTTTT. Encoded protein: CASSAYRGGTGELFF.

Sample share makes this clonotype medium-sized (0.01 to 0.1%). This sequence joins TRBV4-3 and TRBJ2-3; 12 bases line up with TRBD2. CDR3 length: 16 amino acids. Germline V gene lookup returns CDR1 LGHNA and CDR2 YSLEER. V gave up 3 bases and J gave up 4 bases; unmatched junction bases: 5. DNA of the CDR3: TGCGCCAGCAGCCAGGCTAGCGGGGGGGCTGCAGATACGCAGTATTTT. The encoded protein is CASSQASGGAADTQYF.

This clonotype is classed as medium-sized. The gene calls are TRBV11-2 and TRBJ1-2, with 9 positions matching TRBD1. V shed 3 bases and J 2 bases; nucleotides not matched to a gene: 4. CDR1 is SGHAT and CDR2 is FQNNGV in the germline V gene. The CDR3 length is 15 residues. The CDR3, as DNA: TGTGCCAGCAGCTTTCACGGGACAGGGAACTATGGCTACACCTTC. It encodes CASSFHGTGNYGYTF.

This clonotype is medium-sized (0.01 to 0.1%) within its sample. The chain links TRBV7-3 to TRBJ1-1, with 11 nucleotides matching TRBD1. The CDR3 runs to 14 residues. Germline assignment: CDR1 SGHTA and CDR2 FQGTGA. With 5 bases clipped from V and 3 bases from J, the junction kept 2 bases outside the gene matches. The CDR3 here is CASSGQGAHTEAFF. The CDR3 coding sequence is TGTGCCAGCAGCGGACAGGGGGCCCACACTGAAGCTTTCTTT.

In its sample, this clonotype ranks as medium-sized. This sequence joins TRBV2 and TRBJ2-7; D is undetermined. CDR1 SNHLY and CDR2 FYNNEI come from the germline V gene. CDR3 length equals 14 residues. Trimming stripped 5 bases from V and 0 bases from J, with 11 bases between. CDR3 coding DNA: TGTGCCAGCAGTCTTGTGGGTCCCTCCTACGAGCAGTACTTC. This translates into CASSLVGPSYEQYF. Full variable domain (rest looked up from reference TRBV2 and TRBJ2-7): EPEVTQTPSHQVTQMGQEVILRCVPISNHLYFYWYRQILGQKVEFLVSFYNNEISEKSEIFDDQFSVERPDGSNFTLKIRSTKLEDSAMYFCASSLVGPSYEQYFGPGTRLTVT.

This clonotype was seen many times. The chain joins TRBV7-4 to TRBJ2-4; TRBD1 aligns across 8 bases. CDR3 length equals 19 residues. The germline V gene encodes CDR1 SGHVT and CDR2 SQSDAQ. V lost 1 base and J lost 0; bases outside the gene matches: 11. CDR3 region: CASSLGPDRAILAKNIQYF. The CDR3, as DNA: TGTGCCAGCAGCTTAGGGCCGGACAGGGCGATTCTAGCCAAAAACATTCAGTACTTC.

By sample fraction, this clonotype is large. This chain uses TRBV5-1 with TRBJ2-2, with 7 bases aligning to TRBD1. The germline gives CDR1 SGHRS, CDR2 YFSETQ. The junction had 11 bases not matched to a gene; V was cut back by 3 bases and J by 0 bases. The CDR3 runs to 18 residues. The CDR3 is CASSWAPGQPTNTGELFF. The CDR3 bases are TGCGCCAGCAGCTGGGCCCCGGGACAGCCTACGAACACCGGGGAGCTGTTTTTT.

By share, this clonotype counts as medium-sized. V and J are TRBV6-1 and TRBJ1-6; tentative D call: TRBD1 (5 bases). V lost 2 bases and J lost 3, with 11 bases in between. This CDR3 has 16 residues. CDR1 is MNHNS and CDR2 is SASEGT in the germline V gene. The CDR3 nucleotides are TGTGCCAGCAGTGAATTGACAGTAAGCTATAATTCACCCCTCCACTTT. Translation gives CASSELTVSYNSPLHF.

Within the sample, this clonotype is medium-sized (0.01 to 0.1%). The V call is TRBV9, the J call TRBJ2-1; D remains unclear. Germline CDR1 is SGDLS and CDR2 is YYNGEE. V gave up 4 bases and J gave up 5 bases, with 10 bases separating them. The CDR3 runs 13 residues. CDR3 residues: CASSPPADNEQFF. Here the CDR3 DNA reads TGTGCCAGCAGCCCACCAGCTGACAATGAGCAGTTCTTC.

By proportion, this clonotype is medium-sized (0.01 to 0.1%). The CDR3 is CASSVPGSGANVLTF. CDR3 nucleotides: TGTGCCAGCAGCGTACCAGGGTCTGGGGCCAACGTCCTGACTTTC. The chain uses TRBV9 and TRBJ2-6, with D possibly being TRBD1 (5 bases). V dropped 1 base and J dropped 1 base, with 6 bases sitting between them. This CDR3 is 15 amino acids long. Germline lookup yields CDR1 SGDLS and CDR2 YYNGEE.

In this sample, this clonotype is medium-sized. This sequence joins TRBV7-6 and TRBJ1-1; a possible D gene is TRBD1 (5 bases). The CDR3 contains 16 residues. In germline, CDR1 is SGHVS, CDR2 FNYEAQ. The germline V and J ends were trimmed by 5 bases and 4 bases, with 20 bases remaining between them. The CDR3 protein is CASSLRVQAKGTEAFF. The DNA of the CDR3 is TGTGCCAGCAGCCTTAGAGTACAGGCAAAGGGCACTGAAGCTTTCTTT.

This clonotype qualifies as medium-sized. The CDR3 DNA reads TGTGCCAGCTCACCACCGAAGGGGGCCAATTCACCCCTCCACTTT. It translates to CASSPPKGANSPLHF. V and J are TRBV18 and TRBJ1-6; 7 nucleotides line up with TRBD1. The ends lost 0 bases at V and 7 bases at J; junction bases unmatched: 3. This CDR3 region has 15 residues. Germline V gene data show CDR1 as KGHSH and CDR2 as LQKENI.

Relative to its sample, this clonotype is medium-sized. An end of the junction differs from the germline gene, which may be a read error. This chain links TRBV30 with TRBJ1-1, with D unclear. This CDR3 has 11 residues. Germline lookup yields CDR1 GTSNPN and CDR2 SVGIG (reference sequence). CDR3 in amino acids: CAWRGNTKAFF. The CDR3 bases are TGTGCCTGGAGGGGAAACACTAAAGCTTTCTTT.

This clonotype is medium-sized (0.01 to 0.1%) by share. The rearrangement joins TRBV12-3 or TRBV12-4 to TRBJ1-2, with D possibly TRBD1 on 5 matching bases. The CDR3 length is 14 residues. Trimming left V 5 bases short and J 6 bases short, with 16 bases between. This CDR3 reads CASSAGTAYNGYTF. For the CDR3, the DNA is TGTGCCAGCAGTGCTGGGACGGCTTATAATGGCTACACCTTC.

This clonotype is labeled as medium-sized (0.01 to 0.1%). The V call is TRBV7-2, the J call TRBJ2-2, with TRBD1 identical over 7 bases. Germline V gene data show CDR1 as SGHTA and CDR2 as FQGNSA. CDR3 size: 16 residues. V dropped 5 bases and J dropped 1; count of bases not matched to a gene: 7. CDR3 residues: CASSPMTGKNTGELFF. The CDR3, as DNA: TGTGCCAGCAGCCCGATGACAGGGAAGAACACCGGGGAGCTGTTTTTT. The variable domain in full, completed from reference TRBV7-2 and TRBJ2-2, reads GAGVSQSPSNKVTEKGKDVELRCDPISGHTALYWYRQSLGQGLEFLIYFQGNSAPDKSGLPSDRFSAERTGGSVSTLTIQRTQQEDSAVYLCASSPMTGKNTGELFFGEGSRLTVL.

By its share, this clonotype is medium-sized. The genes are TRBV6-1 and TRBJ1-2, with 9 positions matching TRBD1. Germline V lookup: CDR1 MNHNS, CDR2 SASEGT. The V gene end was trimmed by 2 bases and the J gene end by 8 bases; junction bases not matched to a gene: 12. This CDR3 has 16 amino acids. CDR3 loop: CASSESSTGGYQGYTF. The CDR3 coding sequence is TGTGCCAGCAGTGAATCCTCGACAGGGGGTTATCAGGGCTACACCTTC.